This TCR beta chain is drawn from a study of OX40 agonist ivuxolimab in advanced cancers. Clones were sequenced by immunoSEQ multiplex PCR, and TCRdb holds only the in-frame ones, with some missing. In the table there are about 53,000 clones, nearly 90% of which are singletons. The CDR3 totals 13 residues. Trimming removed 6 bases from V and 2 bases from J, with 10 bases in between. Germline assignment: CDR1 MNHEY and CDR2 SVGAGI. The J gene is TRBJ1-1, the V gene TRBV6-5; D possibly corresponds to TRBD1 (5 bases). The sample consisted of CD4+ or CD8+ T cells sorted from blood, taken in a trial of the OX40 agonist ivuxolimab. The sequence came from an adult with an advanced solid tumor such as melanoma, head and neck, liver or kidney cancer. The CDR3 sequence is CASSPGHNTEAFF. Written as DNA, the CDR3 is TGTGCCAGCAGCCCCGGACATAACACTGAAGCTTTCTTT.